The clone carrying this TCR beta chain was picked up many times. Antigen: not known. TCR beta libraries were built with iRepertoire HTBI primers and Arm-PCR of CDR3 regions. Via MiXCR, TCRdb re-called the multiplex PCR reads, giving one row per CDR3 protein. The data show around 500,000 distinct CDR3 sequences, about 12% seen once. The CDR3 runs 17 residues. CDR1 is SGHTA, CDR2 FQGNSA, per germline. V was cut by 9 bases and J by 0 bases, with 18 bases left in between. Stated time point: newly diagnosed GD, antithyroid drugs for less than 3 months. The authors made the TCR library using RNA they extracted from PBMCs. The data were taken from a study of regulatory T cells in long-lasting Graves disease. Study-wide findings and caveats: Relative to newly diagnosed Graves' patients, persistent ones had lower TCR diversity.

The same sample was also used in a study of T cells in Graves' hyperthyroidism and ophthalmopathy. As that report states: Patients were excluded for uncontrolled infection, other autoimmune disease, pregnancy or lactation. Using 13 V-J features, a model discriminated ophthalmopathy from stable hyperthyroidism.

The receptor's source is a woman aged 25 to 39 with Graves disease. The input for sequencing was peripheral blood mononuclear cells (PBMCs), taken at new diagnosis, from a patient treated with antithyroid drugs. The chain employs TRBV7-2 and TRBJ1-6, with TRBD1 as a possible D gene (6 bases). The CDR3 coding sequence is TGTGCCAGTGCCATGGACAGCTCTAGCTCCTATAATTCACCCCTCCACTTT. Translating gives CASAMDSSSSYNSPLHF. The entire variable domain, with the rest obtained from reference TRBV7-2 and TRBJ1-6, is as follows: GAGVSQSPSNKVTEKGKDVELRCDPISGHTALYWYRQSLGQGLEFLIYFQGNSAPDKSGLPSDRFSAERTGGSVSTLTIQRTQQEDSAVYLCASAMDSSSSYNSPLHFGNGTRLTVT.